This TCR beta chain was profiled in a study of blood T cell repertoires in COVID-19. Trimming took off 4 bases at V and 9 bases at J, with 22 bases between the two ends. CDR3 length equals 16 residues. From germline, CDR1 is MNHEY and CDR2 SMNVEV (reference sequence). Here immunoSEQ multiplex PCR was the method, and the copy in TCRdb shows in-frame clones only, minus some. The sample holds some 100,000 clones, approximately 85% seen once. The sequence was collected from a woman in her sixties or seventies with acute or convalescent COVID-19. V and J are TRBV27 and TRBJ2-1; tentatively, D is TRBD2 (5 bases). The sequenced sample consisted of peripheral blood. CDR3 sequence (DNA): TGTGCCAGCAGTTCCACCTCGGGGTCACTAATCGGTGAGCAGTTCTTC. This encodes CASSSTSGSLIGEQFF.